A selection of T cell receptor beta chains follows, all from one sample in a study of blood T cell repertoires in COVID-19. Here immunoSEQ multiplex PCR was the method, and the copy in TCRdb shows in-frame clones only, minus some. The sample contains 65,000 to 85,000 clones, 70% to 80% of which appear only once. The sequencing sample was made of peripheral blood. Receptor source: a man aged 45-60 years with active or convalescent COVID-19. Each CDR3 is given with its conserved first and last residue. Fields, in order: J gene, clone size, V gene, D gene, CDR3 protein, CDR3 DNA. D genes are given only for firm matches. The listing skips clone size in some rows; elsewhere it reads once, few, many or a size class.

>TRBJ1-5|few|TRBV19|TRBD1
CASSASGGNQPQHF
TGTGCCAGTAGTGCCTCAGGGGGGAATCAGCCCCAGCATTTT
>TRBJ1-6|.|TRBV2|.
CASSPDRVYNSPLHF
TGTGCCAGCAGCCCCGACCGGGTCTATAATTCACCCCTCCACTTT
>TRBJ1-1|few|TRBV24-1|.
CATSDGSRGEAFF
TGTGCCACCAGTGATGGTTCTCGGGGTGAAGCTTTCTTT
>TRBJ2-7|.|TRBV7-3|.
CASSLGHPPSSYEQYF
TGTGCCAGCAGCTTAGGACATCCCCCTAGCTCCTACGAGCAGTACTTC
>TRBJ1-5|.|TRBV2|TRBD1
CASSEDRGNQPQHF
TGTGCCAGCAGCGAGGACAGGGGGAATCAGCCCCAGCATTTT
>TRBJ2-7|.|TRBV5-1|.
CASSLGQGLNEQYF
TGCGCCAGCAGCTTGGGGCAGGGGTTAAACGAGCAGTACTTC
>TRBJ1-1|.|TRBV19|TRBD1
CASTLGTGRDTEAFF
TGTGCCAGTACCCTTGGGACAGGGAGGGACACTGAAGCTTTCTTT
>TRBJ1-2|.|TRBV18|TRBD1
CASSPNPGTDVNYGYTF
TGTGCCAGCTCACCCAATCCCGGGACAGACGTTAACTATGGCTACACCTTC
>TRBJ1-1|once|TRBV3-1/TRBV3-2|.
CASSQGHRDTEAFF
TGTGCCAGCAGCCAAGGTCACAGGGACACTGAAGCTTTCTTT
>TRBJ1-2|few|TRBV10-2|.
CASSPGESNGYTF
TGCGCCAGCAGCCCAGGGGAAAGTAATGGCTACACCTTC
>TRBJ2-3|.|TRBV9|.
CASSVVGPSGSDTQYF
TGTGCCAGCAGCGTAGTAGGACCAAGCGGTTCGGATACGCAGTATTTT
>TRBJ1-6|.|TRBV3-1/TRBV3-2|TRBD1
CASSRTGTATYSPLHF
TGTGCCAGCAGCCGAACCGGGACAGCTACTTATTCACCCCTCCACTTT
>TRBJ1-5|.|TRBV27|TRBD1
CASRTGTGGAGPNQPQHF
TGTGCCAGCAGGACCGGGACAGGGGGCGCGGGGCCCAATCAGCCCCAGCATTTT
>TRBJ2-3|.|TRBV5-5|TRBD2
CASSLLGLAEDTQYF
TGTGCCAGCAGCTTGTTGGGACTAGCGGAAGATACGCAGTATTTT
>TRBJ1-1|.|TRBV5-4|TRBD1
CASSLDRAASEAFF
TGTGCCAGCAGCCTTGACAGGGCCGCTTCTGAAGCTTTCTTT
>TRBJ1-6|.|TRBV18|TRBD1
CASSPTGSSYNSPLHF
TGTGCCAGCTCACCGACAGGGAGCTCCTATAATTCACCCCTCCACTTT
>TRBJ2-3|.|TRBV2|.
CASSEALRLSSDTQYF
TGTGCCAGCAGTGAAGCGCTTCGACTATCCTCGGATACGCAGTATTTT
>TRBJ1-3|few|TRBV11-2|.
CASSSQAETGNTIYF
TGTGCCAGCAGCTCCCAGGCAGAAACTGGAAACACCATATATTTT
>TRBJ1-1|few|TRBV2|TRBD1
CASKGTVYTEAFF
TGTGCCAGCAAAGGGACAGTCTACACTGAAGCTTTCTTT
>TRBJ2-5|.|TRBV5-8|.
CASSLGQNLGETQYF
TGTGCCAGCAGCTTGGGACAGAACCTCGGGGAGACCCAGTACTTC
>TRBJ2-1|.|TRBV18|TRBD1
CASSPKETGGSYNEQFF
TGTGCCAGCTCACCTAAAGAGACAGGGGGCAGCTACAATGAGCAGTTCTTC
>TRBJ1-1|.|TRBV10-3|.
CAISESRAEGEAFF
TGTGCCATCAGTGAGTCCAGAGCGGAGGGTGAAGCTTTCTTT
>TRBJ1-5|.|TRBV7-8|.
CASSPNSVHQPQHF
TGTGCCAGCAGCCCTAATTCGGTCCATCAGCCCCAGCATTTT
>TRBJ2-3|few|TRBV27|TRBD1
CASSLWGQGADTQYF
TGTGCCAGCAGTTTATGGGGACAGGGAGCAGATACGCAGTATTTT
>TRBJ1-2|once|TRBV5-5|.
CASSKTESYGYTF
TGTGCCAGCAGCAAGACAGAGTCCTATGGCTACACCTTC
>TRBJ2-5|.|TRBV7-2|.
CASSLGGEGTQYF
TGTGCCAGCAGCTTAGGGGGGGAAGGGACCCAGTACTTC
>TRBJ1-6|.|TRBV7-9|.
CASSLGAENSPLHF
TGTGCCAGCAGCTTAGGGGCCGAGAATTCACCCCTCCACTTT
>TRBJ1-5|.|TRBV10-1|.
CASISGPPLNQPQHF
TGCGCCAGCATCTCAGGTCCTCCCCTCAATCAGCCCCAGCATTTT
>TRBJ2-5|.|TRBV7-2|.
CASSLPGVETQYF
TGTGCCAGCAGCTTACCAGGGGTGGAGACCCAGTACTTC
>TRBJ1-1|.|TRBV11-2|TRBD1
CASSLHRGLNTEAFF
TGTGCCAGCAGCTTACACAGGGGGCTGAACACTGAAGCTTTCTTT
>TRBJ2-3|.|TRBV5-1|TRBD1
CASSSTGGPVGTDTQYF
TGCGCCAGCAGCTCGACAGGGGGCCCAGTGGGTACAGATACGCAGTATTTT
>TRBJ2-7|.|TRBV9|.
CASSGVEGYEQYF
TGTGCCAGCAGCGGGGTGGAGGGCTACGAGCAGTACTTC
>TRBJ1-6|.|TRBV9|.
CASSVGGAYNSPLHF
TGTGCCAGCAGCGTAGGGGGGGCCTATAATTCACCCCTCCACTTT
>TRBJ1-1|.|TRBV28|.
CASGWSGLNTEAFF
TGTGCCAGTGGTTGGTCGGGATTGAACACTGAAGCTTTCTTT
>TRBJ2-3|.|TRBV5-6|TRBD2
CASSGGLAGEIDTQYF
TGTGCCAGCAGCGGGGGACTAGCGGGGGAAATAGATACGCAGTATTTT
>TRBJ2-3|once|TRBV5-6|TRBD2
CASSWGLAGGDTQYF
TGTGCCAGCAGCTGGGGACTAGCGGGGGGTGATACGCAGTATTTT
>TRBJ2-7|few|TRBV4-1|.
CASSLRDISYEQYF
TGCGCCAGCAGCCTTCGGGACATATCCTACGAGCAGTACTTC
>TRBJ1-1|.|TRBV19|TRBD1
CASRDRGTEAFF
TGTGCCTCCCGGGACAGGGGCACTGAAGCTTTCTTT